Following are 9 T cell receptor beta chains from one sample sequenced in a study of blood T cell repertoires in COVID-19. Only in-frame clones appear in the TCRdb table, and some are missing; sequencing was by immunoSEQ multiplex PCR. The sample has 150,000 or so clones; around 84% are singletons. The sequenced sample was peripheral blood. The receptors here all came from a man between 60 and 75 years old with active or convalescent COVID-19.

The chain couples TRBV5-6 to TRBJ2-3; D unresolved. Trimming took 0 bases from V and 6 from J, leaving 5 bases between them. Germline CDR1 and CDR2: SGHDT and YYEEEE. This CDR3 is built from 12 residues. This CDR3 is CASSLVSDTQYF. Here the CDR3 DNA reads TGTGCCAGCAGCTTGGTCTCGGATACGCAGTATTTT.

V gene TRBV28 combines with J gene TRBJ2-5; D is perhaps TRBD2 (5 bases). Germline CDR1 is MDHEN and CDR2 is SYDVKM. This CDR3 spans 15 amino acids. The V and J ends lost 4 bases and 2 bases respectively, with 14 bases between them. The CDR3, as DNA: TGTGCCAGCAGTTGGGCGGGTACGGGGCAAGAGACCCAGTACTTC. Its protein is CASSWAGTGQETQYF.

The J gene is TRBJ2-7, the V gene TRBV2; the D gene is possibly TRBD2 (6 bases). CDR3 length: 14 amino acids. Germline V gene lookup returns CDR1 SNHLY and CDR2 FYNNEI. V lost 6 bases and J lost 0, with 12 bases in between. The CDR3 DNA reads TGTGCCAGCAGCCGGGACTCGAACTCCTACGAGCAGTACTTC. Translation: CASSRDSNSYEQYF. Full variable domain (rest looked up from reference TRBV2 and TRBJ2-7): EPEVTQTPSHQVTQMGQEVILRCVPISNHLYFYWYRQILGQKVEFLVSFYNNEISEKSEIFDDQFSVERPDGSNFTLKIRSTKLEDSAMYFCASSRDSNSYEQYFGPGTRLTVT.

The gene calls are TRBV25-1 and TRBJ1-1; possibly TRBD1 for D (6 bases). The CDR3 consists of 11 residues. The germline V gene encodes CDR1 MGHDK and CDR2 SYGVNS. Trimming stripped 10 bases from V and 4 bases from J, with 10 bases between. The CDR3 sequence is CATGVSTEAFF. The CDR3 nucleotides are TGTGCCACAGGGGTAAGCACTGAAGCTTTCTTT.

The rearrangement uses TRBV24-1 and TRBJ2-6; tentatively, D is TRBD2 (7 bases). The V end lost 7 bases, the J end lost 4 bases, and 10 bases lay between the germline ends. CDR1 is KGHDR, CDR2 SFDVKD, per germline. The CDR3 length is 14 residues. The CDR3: CATRGGPGANVLTF. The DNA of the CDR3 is TGTGCCACCAGGGGGGGGCCCGGGGCCAACGTCCTGACTTTC.

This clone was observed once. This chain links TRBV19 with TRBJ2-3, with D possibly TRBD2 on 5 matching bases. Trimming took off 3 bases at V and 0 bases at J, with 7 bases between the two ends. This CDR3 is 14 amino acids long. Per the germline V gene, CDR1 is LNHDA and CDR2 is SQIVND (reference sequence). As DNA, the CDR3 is TGTGCCAGTAGTATTACTAGTAGCACAGATACGCAGTATTTT. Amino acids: CASSITSSTDTQYF.

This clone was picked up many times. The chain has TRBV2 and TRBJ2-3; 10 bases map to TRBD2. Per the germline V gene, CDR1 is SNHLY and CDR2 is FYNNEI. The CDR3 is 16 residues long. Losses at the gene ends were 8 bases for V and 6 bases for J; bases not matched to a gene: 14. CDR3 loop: CASGGASGSHGDTQYF. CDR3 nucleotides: TGTGCCAGCGGGGGTGCTAGCGGGAGCCACGGGGATACGCAGTATTTT.

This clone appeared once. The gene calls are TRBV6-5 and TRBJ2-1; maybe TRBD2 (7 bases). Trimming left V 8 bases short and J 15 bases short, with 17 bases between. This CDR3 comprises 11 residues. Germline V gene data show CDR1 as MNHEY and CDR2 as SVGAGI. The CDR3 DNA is TGTGCCAGCGGCGAACGCGGGGGCAGGTTCTTC. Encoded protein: CASGERGGRFF.

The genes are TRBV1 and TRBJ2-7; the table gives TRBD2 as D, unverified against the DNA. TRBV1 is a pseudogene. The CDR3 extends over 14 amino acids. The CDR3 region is CTSSLSPPGYEGYF. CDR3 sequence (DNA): TGCACCAGCAGCCTTAGTCCACCCGGCTACGAGGGGTACTTC.